The clone carrying this TCR beta chain was detected a few times. Its target is not known. The sample belongs to a study of T-cell memory formation after mild COVID-19. Study-wide results and caveats: Proof of SARS-CoV-2 specificity was absent for the second-wave clones that crested on day 37.

V was pared by 1 base and J by 5 bases, with 4 bases of the junction left unmatched. CDR1 and CDR2 (germline): DFQATT, SNEGSKA (reference sequence). The CDR3 sequence is 13 residues long. In TCRdb, the 5' RACE reads were re-called with MiXCR into one record per CDR3 protein. This sample has about 240,000 distinct CDR3 sequences, with approximately 10% found just once. The genes are TRBV20-1 and TRBJ2-5; TRBD2 agrees at 7 bases. This sequence was found in a man aged 18 to 30 who had mild COVID-19 (a few samples of this study predate the infection). Cell type and time point are not known. Sequencing was performed on PBMCs or a T cell subset sorted from them (not recorded which). CDR3 sequence reads: CSARGRGGETQYF. Written as DNA, the CDR3 is TGCAGTGCTAGAGGGCGGGGAGGGGAGACCCAGTACTTC.